Listed below are T cell receptor beta chains from one sample, sequenced in a study of cytomegalovirus exposure and HLA in healthy donors. Repertoires were generated with immunoSEQ multiplex PCR, while TCRdb's copy carries only in-frame clones and drops some. The sample lists over 150,000 clones, around 80% occurring once. The sequenced material came from PBMCs. The receptors derive from a man aged 40-50 years in good health and CMV-seronegative. The CDR3 runs from the conserved cysteine through the conserved F or W. The order of the fields is J gene, D gene, V gene, clone size, CDR3 DNA, CDR3 protein. A D gene is named only where the DNA matches it firmly. Clone size is stated in some rows and not others, as once, few, many or a class when expanded.

j_gene: TRBJ2-5; d_gene: TRBD2; v_gene: TRBV19; abundance: -; CDR3nt: TGTGCCAGTCGAGCGGGAGGATTGGGGGAGACCCAGTACTTC; CDR3aa: CASRAGGLGETQYF
j_gene: TRBJ2-7; d_gene: TRBD1; v_gene: TRBV7-8; abundance: once; CDR3nt: TGTGCCAGTAACCAGGGGGCGGCTTACGAGCAGTACTTC; CDR3aa: CASNQGAAYEQYF
j_gene: TRBJ2-1; d_gene: -; v_gene: TRBV4-3; abundance: -; CDR3nt: TGCGCCAGCAGCCAAGATTTCGATGAGCAGTTCTTC; CDR3aa: CASSQDFDEQFF
j_gene: TRBJ1-2; d_gene: TRBD1; v_gene: TRBV6-1; abundance: -; CDR3nt: TGTGCCAGCAGTGAAGTAGGGGGCAGACCGGGGTATGGCTACACCTTC; CDR3aa: CASSEVGGRPGYGYTF
j_gene: TRBJ2-1; d_gene: -; v_gene: TRBV7-2; abundance: -; CDR3nt: TGTGCCAGCAGCTTGACAGATAATGAGCAGTTCTTC; CDR3aa: CASSLTDNEQFF
j_gene: TRBJ1-4; d_gene: TRBD1; v_gene: TRBV5-4; abundance: once; CDR3nt: TGTGCCATGTCCCGGACAGGGGTGGAAAAACTGTTTTTT; CDR3aa: CAMSRTGVEKLFF
j_gene: TRBJ2-7; d_gene: -; v_gene: TRBV6-1; abundance: -; CDR3nt: TGTGCCAGCAGTGCCTCTAACTCCTACGAGCAGTACTTC; CDR3aa: CASSASNSYEQYF
j_gene: TRBJ1-4; d_gene: TRBD1; v_gene: TRBV30; abundance: -; CDR3nt: TGTGCCTGGAGTCTGGACAGGTCTAATGAAAAACTGTTTTTT; CDR3aa: CAWSLDRSNEKLFF
j_gene: TRBJ2-1; d_gene: -; v_gene: TRBV7-9; abundance: -; CDR3nt: TGTGCCAGCAGCTTAGAGGGGAATGAGCAGTTCTTC; CDR3aa: CASSLEGNEQFF
j_gene: TRBJ1-4; d_gene: TRBD1; v_gene: TRBV27; abundance: -; CDR3nt: TGTGCCAGCAGTGACAGACAGGGCCGTGAAAAACTGTTTTTT; CDR3aa: CASSDRQGREKLFF
j_gene: TRBJ1-1; d_gene: -; v_gene: TRBV28; abundance: -; CDR3nt: TGTGCCAGCAGTTTAGAAGGGGCGGTAGTGGTGAACACTGAAGCTTTCTTT; CDR3aa: CASSLEGAVVVNTEAFF
j_gene: TRBJ2-3; d_gene: -; v_gene: TRBV6-6; abundance: -; CDR3nt: TGTGCCAGCAGATCCCCCGGGGGCACAGATACGCAGTATTTT; CDR3aa: CASRSPGGTDTQYF
j_gene: TRBJ1-5; d_gene: TRBD1; v_gene: TRBV29-1; abundance: -; CDR3nt: TGCAGCGTTTTGACAGGGGGAAATCAGCCCCAGCATTTT; CDR3aa: CSVLTGGNQPQHF
j_gene: TRBJ1-1; d_gene: TRBD1; v_gene: TRBV5-1; abundance: -; CDR3nt: TGCGCCAGCAGTATTGGGTACAGGGGGAGTCCTCCCTTGAACACTGAAGCTTTCTTT; CDR3aa: CASSIGYRGSPPLNTEAFF
j_gene: TRBJ2-7; d_gene: TRBD1; v_gene: TRBV7-8; abundance: few; CDR3nt: TGTGCCAGCAGCTTAGGGGGGACAGGGTTTGGCGAGCAGTACTTC; CDR3aa: CASSLGGTGFGEQYF
j_gene: TRBJ1-3; d_gene: TRBD1; v_gene: TRBV18; abundance: -; CDR3nt: TGTGCCAGCTCACCAAGCCAGGGGGCAAACACCATATATTTT; CDR3aa: CASSPSQGANTIYF
j_gene: TRBJ2-1; d_gene: TRBD2; v_gene: TRBV6-1; abundance: -; CDR3nt: TGTGCCAGCAGGGCGGGACTAGCGACCAATGAGCAGTTCTTC; CDR3aa: CASRAGLATNEQFF
j_gene: TRBJ2-4; d_gene: -; v_gene: TRBV6-1; abundance: -; CDR3nt: TGTGCCAGCAGGGCAGGGGTAAACATTCAGTACTTC; CDR3aa: CASRAGVNIQYF
j_gene: TRBJ1-1; d_gene: -; v_gene: TRBV11-2; abundance: -; CDR3nt: TGTGCCAGCAGCTTAGAACAGGCAGGGAACACTGAAGCTTTCTTT; CDR3aa: CASSLEQAGNTEAFF
j_gene: TRBJ1-5; d_gene: -; v_gene: TRBV7-2; abundance: -; CDR3nt: TGTGCCAGCAGCTTACCCTTCTGGCAGGGGAGGGATCAGCCCCAGCATTTT; CDR3aa: CASSLPFWQGRDQPQHF
j_gene: TRBJ1-4; d_gene: -; v_gene: TRBV6-5; abundance: few; CDR3nt: TGTGCCAGCAGTTCCCAGGGGCCAACTAATGAAAAACTGTTTTTT; CDR3aa: CASSSQGPTNEKLFF
j_gene: TRBJ2-7; d_gene: TRBD1; v_gene: TRBV5-6; abundance: -; CDR3nt: TGTGCCAGCTGGTCCGGGACAGGGTCCTACGAGCAGTACTTC; CDR3aa: CASWSGTGSYEQYF
j_gene: TRBJ2-1; d_gene: -; v_gene: TRBV5-6; abundance: -; CDR3nt: TGTGCCAGCAGTGTCCTAGCGTCCCATGAGCAGTTCTTC; CDR3aa: CASSVLASHEQFF
j_gene: TRBJ2-1; d_gene: -; v_gene: TRBV7-2; abundance: -; CDR3nt: TGTGCCAGCCGTAGTAGCGGCCGCTCCTACAATGAGCAGTTCTTC; CDR3aa: CASRSSGRSYNEQFF
j_gene: TRBJ2-5; d_gene: TRBD1; v_gene: TRBV19; abundance: -; CDR3nt: TGTGCCAGTAGTACCCTGACGACAGGGGTCGAAGAGACCCAGTACTTC; CDR3aa: CASSTLTTGVEETQYF
j_gene: TRBJ2-1; d_gene: -; v_gene: TRBV11-2; abundance: -; CDR3nt: TGTGCCAGCAGCTTAGCTCTGAACAGATACAATGAGCAGTTCTTC; CDR3aa: CASSLALNRYNEQFF
j_gene: TRBJ2-5; d_gene: TRBD2; v_gene: TRBV5-1; abundance: -; CDR3nt: TGCGCCAGCAGCAGGACTAGCGGGAGTCTAGAGACCCAGTACTTC; CDR3aa: CASSRTSGSLETQYF
j_gene: TRBJ2-1; d_gene: TRBD1; v_gene: TRBV10-3; abundance: once; CDR3nt: TGTGCCATCAGCCCCGGACAGGGAAACAATGAGCAGTTCTTC; CDR3aa: CAISPGQGNNEQFF
j_gene: TRBJ1-1; d_gene: -; v_gene: TRBV7-9; abundance: -; CDR3nt: TGTGCCAGCAGCCCAAGGACCGGGGGTGGAGGGAAGAACACTGAAGCTTTCTTT; CDR3aa: CASSPRTGGGGKNTEAFF
j_gene: TRBJ1-5; d_gene: -; v_gene: TRBV28; abundance: -; CDR3nt: TGTGCCAGCAGGACCCGCAGACAGGGCAATCAGCCCCAGCATTTT; CDR3aa: CASRTRRQGNQPQHF
j_gene: TRBJ2-7; d_gene: TRBD2; v_gene: TRBV7-8; abundance: -; CDR3nt: TGTGCCAGCAGCAGTACTAGCGGTAAATCCTACGAGCAGTACTTC; CDR3aa: CASSSTSGKSYEQYF
j_gene: TRBJ2-7; d_gene: -; v_gene: TRBV28; abundance: -; CDR3nt: TGTGCCAGCAGCTTCCAGGGGCGCGGCGAGCAGTACTTC; CDR3aa: CASSFQGRGEQYF
j_gene: TRBJ2-1; d_gene: -; v_gene: TRBV28; abundance: few; CDR3nt: TGTGCCAGCAGTTCTACCATCAATGAGCAGTTCTTC; CDR3aa: CASSSTINEQFF
j_gene: TRBJ2-3; d_gene: -; v_gene: TRBV7-2; abundance: -; CDR3nt: TGTGCCAGCAGCTTCTCAGATACGCAGTATTTT; CDR3aa: CASSFSDTQYF
j_gene: TRBJ2-7; d_gene: -; v_gene: TRBV4-2; abundance: few; CDR3nt: TGTGCCAGCAGCCAAGGGACAGACGGTTCCTACGAGCAGTACTTC; CDR3aa: CASSQGTDGSYEQYF
j_gene: TRBJ2-7; d_gene: TRBD1; v_gene: TRBV7-9; abundance: -; CDR3nt: TGTGCCAGCAGCTGGGGACAGGACTACGAGCAGTACTTC; CDR3aa: CASSWGQDYEQYF
j_gene: TRBJ2-1; d_gene: -; v_gene: TRBV18; abundance: -; CDR3nt: TGTGCCAGCTCACCTCGCGGGGTGGAGCAGTTCTTC; CDR3aa: CASSPRGVEQFF
j_gene: TRBJ2-5; d_gene: -; v_gene: TRBV28; abundance: -; CDR3nt: TGTGCCAGCAGTTCACCCCCGCGGGATCGAGAGACCCAGTACTTC; CDR3aa: CASSSPPRDRETQYF
j_gene: TRBJ2-1; d_gene: TRBD2; v_gene: TRBV5-1; abundance: few; CDR3nt: TGCGCCAGCAGCCCCAACCCTTTGGCGGGAGGGTCCAATGAGCAGTTCTTC; CDR3aa: CASSPNPLAGGSNEQFF
j_gene: TRBJ2-5; d_gene: -; v_gene: TRBV15; abundance: -; CDR3nt: TGTGCCACCAGCGCAGGGATGGAGACCCAGTACTTC; CDR3aa: CATSAGMETQYF
j_gene: TRBJ2-1; d_gene: TRBD2; v_gene: TRBV5-1; abundance: -; CDR3nt: TGCGCCAGCATTAGGGGACTAGCGGGACAGAATGAGCAGTTCTTC; CDR3aa: CASIRGLAGQNEQFF
j_gene: TRBJ2-4; d_gene: -; v_gene: TRBV7-2; abundance: -; CDR3nt: TGTGCCAGCAGCTTAGCGCAGGGTGCGCACATTCAGTACTTC; CDR3aa: CASSLAQGAHIQYF